This TCR beta chain was identified during a study of blood T cell repertoires in COVID-19. Study in general: The United States, Italy and Spain provided the acute and convalescent COVID-19 samples. PBMCs, B-cell-depleted T cells, or T cells provided the cDNA or gDNA that made up the material.

Here immunoSEQ multiplex PCR was the method, and the copy in TCRdb shows in-frame clones only, minus some. The sample consists of about 100,000 clones, 85% to 90% of them appearing once. The germline V gene has CDR1 SGHDT and CDR2 YYEEEE. This CDR3 is 16 amino acids long. Trimming removed 0 bases at V and 3 bases at J, with 14 bases between. Sequencing was carried out using peripheral blood. The TCR sequence derives from a human donor in a cohort sampled during active COVID-19. The rearrangement joins TRBV5-6 to TRBJ2-3, with D possibly being TRBD2 (5 bases). The CDR3 DNA reads as TGTGCCAGCAGCTTGGCCGGAGGAGCCGCGACAGATACGCAGTATTTT. It encodes CASSLAGGAATDTQYF.